This TCR beta chain was recovered during a study of blood T cell repertoires in COVID-19. Patients in Seattle were enrolled during active infection, then followed longitudinally. Clones were sequenced by immunoSEQ multiplex PCR, and TCRdb holds only the in-frame ones, with some missing. The repertoire holds some 450,000 clones, with 70% to 90% as singletons. Sequencing used peripheral blood. The sequence came from a woman aged 50 to 60 with COVID-19, enrolled during active disease.

The CDR3 here is CASSPHSSNQPQHF. The CDR3 nucleotides are TGTGCCAGCAGCCCCCACAGTTCCAATCAGCCCCAGCATTTT. The rearrangement joins TRBV7-9 to TRBJ1-5; no clear D. Germline values: CDR1 SEHNR, CDR2 FQNEAQ (reference sequence). The germline V and J ends were trimmed by 5 bases and 3 bases, with 11 bases remaining between them. CDR3 size: 14 residues. Filled out from reference TRBV7-9 and TRBJ1-5, the complete variable domain reads DTGVSQNPRHKITKRGQNVTFRCDPISEHNRLYWYRQTLGQGPEFLTYFQNEAQLEKSRLLSDRFSAERPKGSFSTLEIQRTEQGDSAMYLCASSPHSSNQPQHFGDGTRLSIL.